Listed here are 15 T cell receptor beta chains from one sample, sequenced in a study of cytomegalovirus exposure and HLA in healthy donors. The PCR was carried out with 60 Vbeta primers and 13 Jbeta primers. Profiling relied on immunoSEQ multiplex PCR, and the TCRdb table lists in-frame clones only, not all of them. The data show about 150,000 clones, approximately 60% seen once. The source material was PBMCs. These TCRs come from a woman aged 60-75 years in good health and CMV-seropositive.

The CDR3: CASSFISSGRAETQYF. For the CDR3, the DNA is TGTGCCAGCAGTTTTATCTCTAGCGGGAGGGCCGAGACCCAGTACTTC. The rearrangement uses TRBV28 and TRBJ2-5; the match to TRBD2 covers 12 bases. The length of the CDR3 is 16 residues. Germline-derived CDR1 and CDR2 are MDHEN and SYDVKM. The junction had 7 bases not matched to a gene; V was cut back by 3 bases and J by 5 bases.

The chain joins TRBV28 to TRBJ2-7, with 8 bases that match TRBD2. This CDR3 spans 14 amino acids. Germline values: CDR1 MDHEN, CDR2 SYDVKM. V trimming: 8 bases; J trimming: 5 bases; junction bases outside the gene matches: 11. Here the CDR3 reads CASRSGGQRDEQYF. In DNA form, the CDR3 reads TGTGCCAGCCGCTCGGGGGGGCAGAGGGACGAGCAGTACTTC.

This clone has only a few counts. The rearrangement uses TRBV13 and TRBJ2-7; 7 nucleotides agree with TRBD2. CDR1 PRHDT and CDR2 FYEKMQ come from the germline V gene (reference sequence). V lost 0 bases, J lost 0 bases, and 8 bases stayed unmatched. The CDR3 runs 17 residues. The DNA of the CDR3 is TGTGCCAGCAGCTTAGGGCTAGCGGAAGGTCCCTCCTACGAGCAGTACTTC. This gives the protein CASSLGLAEGPSYEQYF. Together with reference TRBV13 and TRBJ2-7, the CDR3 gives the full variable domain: AAGVIQSPRHLIKEKRETATLKCYPIPRHDTVYWYQQGPGQDPQFLISFYEKMQSDKGSIPDRFSAQQFSDYHSELNMSSLELGDSALYFCASSLGLAEGPSYEQYFGPGTRLTVT.

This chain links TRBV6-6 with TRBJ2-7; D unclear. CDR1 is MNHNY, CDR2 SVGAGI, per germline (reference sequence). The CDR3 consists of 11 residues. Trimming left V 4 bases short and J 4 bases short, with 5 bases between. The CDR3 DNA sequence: TGTGCCAGCAGTTCCTTATACGAGCAGTACTTC. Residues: CASSSLYEQYF.

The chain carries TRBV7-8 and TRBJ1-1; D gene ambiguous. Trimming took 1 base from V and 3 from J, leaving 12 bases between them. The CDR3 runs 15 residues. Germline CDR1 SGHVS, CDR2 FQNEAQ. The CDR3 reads CASSLGGQSYTEAFF. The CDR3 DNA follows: TGTGCCAGCAGCTTAGGCGGGCAGAGCTACACTGAAGCTTTCTTT.

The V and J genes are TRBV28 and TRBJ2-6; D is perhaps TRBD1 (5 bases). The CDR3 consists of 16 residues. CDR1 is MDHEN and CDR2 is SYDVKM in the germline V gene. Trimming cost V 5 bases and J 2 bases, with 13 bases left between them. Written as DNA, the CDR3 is TGTGCCAGCAGTCCCAGGGTTAGTCCTGGGGCCAACGTCCTGACTTTC. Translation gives CASSPRVSPGANVLTF.

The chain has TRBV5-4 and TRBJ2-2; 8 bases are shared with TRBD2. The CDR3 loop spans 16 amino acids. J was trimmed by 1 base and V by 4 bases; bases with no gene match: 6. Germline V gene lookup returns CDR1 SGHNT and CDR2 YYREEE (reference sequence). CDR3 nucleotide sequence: TGTGCCAGCAGCCCAGGGACTAGGATGAACACCGGGGAGCTGTTTTTT. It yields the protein CASSPGTRMNTGELFF.

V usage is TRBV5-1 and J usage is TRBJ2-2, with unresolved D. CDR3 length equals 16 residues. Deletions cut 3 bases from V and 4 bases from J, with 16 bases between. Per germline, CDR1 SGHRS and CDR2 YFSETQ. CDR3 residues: CASSSAGSRGTGELFF. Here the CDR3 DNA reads TGCGCCAGCAGCTCCGCTGGGTCTAGAGGCACCGGGGAGCTGTTTTTT.

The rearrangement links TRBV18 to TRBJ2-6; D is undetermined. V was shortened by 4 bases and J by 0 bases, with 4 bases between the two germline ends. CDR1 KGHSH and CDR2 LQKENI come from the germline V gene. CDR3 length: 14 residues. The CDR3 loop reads CASSRYSGANVLTF. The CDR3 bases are TGTGCCAGCTCACGCTACTCTGGGGCCAACGTCCTGACTTTC.

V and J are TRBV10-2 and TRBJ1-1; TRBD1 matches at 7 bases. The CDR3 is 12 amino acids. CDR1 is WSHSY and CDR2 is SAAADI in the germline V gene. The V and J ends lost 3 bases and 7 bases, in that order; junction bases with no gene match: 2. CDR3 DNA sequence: TGCGCCAGCAGTGATCGACAGGGTGAAGCTTTCTTT. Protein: CASSDRQGEAFF.

CDR3 sequence reads: CASSDSNNEQFF. The CDR3 DNA follows: TGTGCCAGCAGCGACAGCAACAATGAGCAGTTCTTC. The chain links TRBV6-4 to TRBJ2-1, with TRBD1 as a possible D gene (5 bases). V lost 6 bases and J lost 5, with 8 bases in between. CDR1 is MRHNA, CDR2 SNTAGT, per germline. The CDR3 is made up of 12 amino acids.

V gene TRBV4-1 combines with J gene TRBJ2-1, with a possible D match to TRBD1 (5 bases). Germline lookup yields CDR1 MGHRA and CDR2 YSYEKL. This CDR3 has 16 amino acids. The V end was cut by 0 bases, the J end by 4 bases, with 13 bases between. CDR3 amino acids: CASSQDQGYVYNEQFF. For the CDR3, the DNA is TGCGCCAGCAGCCAAGATCAGGGCTACGTGTACAATGAGCAGTTCTTC.

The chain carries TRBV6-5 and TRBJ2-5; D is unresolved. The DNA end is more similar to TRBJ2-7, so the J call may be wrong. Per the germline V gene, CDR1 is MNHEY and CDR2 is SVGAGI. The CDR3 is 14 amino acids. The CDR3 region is CASSYSPVLNEQYF. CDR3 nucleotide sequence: TGTGCCAGCAGTTACTCACCCGTTCTCAACGAGCAGTACTTC.

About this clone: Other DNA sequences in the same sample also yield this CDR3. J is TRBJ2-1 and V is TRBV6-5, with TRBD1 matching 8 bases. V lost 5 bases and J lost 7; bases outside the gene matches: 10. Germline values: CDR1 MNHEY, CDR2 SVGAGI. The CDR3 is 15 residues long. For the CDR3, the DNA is TGTGCCAGCAGTCTAGGACAGGGCGGGTATAATGAGCAGTTCTTC. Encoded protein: CASSLGQGGYNEQFF.

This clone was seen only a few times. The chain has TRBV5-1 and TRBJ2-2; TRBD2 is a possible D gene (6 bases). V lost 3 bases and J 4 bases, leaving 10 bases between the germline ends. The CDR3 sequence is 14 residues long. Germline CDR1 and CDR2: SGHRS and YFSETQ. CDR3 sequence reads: CASSSIGGTGELFF. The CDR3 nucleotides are TGCGCCAGCAGCTCTATCGGGGGCACCGGGGAGCTGTTTTTT.